This T cell receptor (beta chain) was profiled in a study of blood T cell repertoires in COVID-19. Clones were sequenced by immunoSEQ multiplex PCR, and TCRdb holds only the in-frame ones, with some missing. The sample includes 310,000 or so clones, roughly 90% of them seen just once. CDR1 is SGHRS, CDR2 YFSETQ, per germline. V lost 7 bases, J lost 10 bases, and 24 bases lay in between. The CDR3 runs to 15 residues. The TCR sequence derives from a man between 18 and 35 years old who had recovered from COVID-19. The sample comprised peripheral blood. The rearrangement joins TRBV5-1 to TRBJ2-1; D may be TRBD2 (5 bases). CDR3 region: CASHLGQNQRGEQFF. CDR3 coding DNA: TGCGCCAGCCATTTAGGCCAGAATCAACGCGGGGAGCAGTTCTTC.